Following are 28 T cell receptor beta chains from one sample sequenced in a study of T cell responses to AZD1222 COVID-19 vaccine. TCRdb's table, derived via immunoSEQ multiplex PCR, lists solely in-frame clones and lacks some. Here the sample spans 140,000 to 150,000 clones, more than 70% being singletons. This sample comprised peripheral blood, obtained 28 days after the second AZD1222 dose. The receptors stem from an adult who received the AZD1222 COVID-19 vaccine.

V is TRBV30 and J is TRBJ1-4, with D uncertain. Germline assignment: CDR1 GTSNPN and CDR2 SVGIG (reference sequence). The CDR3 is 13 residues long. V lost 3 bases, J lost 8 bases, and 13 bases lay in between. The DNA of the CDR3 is TGTGCCTGGAGCCCGCCACTTGGGGAAAAACTGTTTTTT. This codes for CAWSPPLGEKLFF.

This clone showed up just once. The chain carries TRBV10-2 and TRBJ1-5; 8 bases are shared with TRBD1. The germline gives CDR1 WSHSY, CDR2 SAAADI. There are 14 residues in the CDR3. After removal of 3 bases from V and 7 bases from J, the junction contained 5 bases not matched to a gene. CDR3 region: CASSDRQGSQPQHF. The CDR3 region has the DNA TGCGCCAGCAGTGACAGACAGGGGAGCCAGCCCCAGCATTTT.

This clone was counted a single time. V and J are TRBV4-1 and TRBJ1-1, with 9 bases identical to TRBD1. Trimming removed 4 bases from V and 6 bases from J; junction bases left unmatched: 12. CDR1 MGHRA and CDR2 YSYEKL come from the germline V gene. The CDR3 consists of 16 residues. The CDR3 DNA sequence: TGCGCCAGCAGCCCCTTACACACAGGGGGCTTCGCTGAAGCTTTCTTT. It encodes CASSPLHTGGFAEAFF.

CDR3 protein: CALRGEMDTQYF. DNA of the CDR3: TGTGCCCTTCGTGGGGAGATGGATACGCAGTATTTT. The chain recombines TRBV10-3 with TRBJ2-3; TRBD2 might be the D (5 bases). V was clipped by 11 bases and J by 6 bases, with 15 bases between them. This CDR3 contains 12 residues. Looked up from germline, CDR1 is ENHRY and CDR2 is SYGVKD.

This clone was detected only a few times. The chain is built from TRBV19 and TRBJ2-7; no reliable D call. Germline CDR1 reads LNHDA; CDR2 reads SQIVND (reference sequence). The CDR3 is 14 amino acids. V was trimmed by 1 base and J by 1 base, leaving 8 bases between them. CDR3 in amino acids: CASSIGYGSYEQYF. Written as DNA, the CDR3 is TGTGCCAGTAGTATAGGGTATGGGTCCTACGAGCAGTACTTC.

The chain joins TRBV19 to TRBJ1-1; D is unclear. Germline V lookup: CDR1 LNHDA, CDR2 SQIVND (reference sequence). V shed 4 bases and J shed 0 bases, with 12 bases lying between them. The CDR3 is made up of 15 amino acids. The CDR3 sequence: CASSSGYDLNTEAFF. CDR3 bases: TGTGCCAGTAGTAGCGGATACGACCTGAACACTGAAGCTTTCTTT. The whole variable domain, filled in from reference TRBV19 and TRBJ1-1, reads DGGITQSPKYLFRKEGQNVTLSCEQNLNHDAMYWYRQDPGQGLRLIYYSQIVNDFQKGDIAEGYSVSREKKESFPLTVTSAQKNPTAFYLCASSSGYDLNTEAFFGQGTRLTVV.

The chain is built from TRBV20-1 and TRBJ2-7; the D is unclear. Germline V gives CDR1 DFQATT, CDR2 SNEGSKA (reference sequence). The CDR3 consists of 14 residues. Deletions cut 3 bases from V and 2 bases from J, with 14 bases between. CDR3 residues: CSASGVDFPYEQYF. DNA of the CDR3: TGCAGTGCTAGTGGGGTCGACTTTCCCTACGAGCAGTACTTC.

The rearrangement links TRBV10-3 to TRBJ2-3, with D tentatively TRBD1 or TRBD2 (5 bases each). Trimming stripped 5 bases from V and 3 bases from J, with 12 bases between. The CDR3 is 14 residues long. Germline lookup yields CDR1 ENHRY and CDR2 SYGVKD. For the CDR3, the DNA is TGTGCCATCAGTCCGGGACCCACTACAGATACGCAGTATTTT. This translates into CAISPGPTTDTQYF.

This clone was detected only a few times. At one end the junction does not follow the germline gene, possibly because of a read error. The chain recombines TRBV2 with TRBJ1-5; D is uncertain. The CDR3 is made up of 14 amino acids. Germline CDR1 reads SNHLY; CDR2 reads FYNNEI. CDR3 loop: CASREGLSNQPQHF. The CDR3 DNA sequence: TGTGCCAGCAGGGAAGGGTTAAGCAATCAGCCCCAGCATTTT. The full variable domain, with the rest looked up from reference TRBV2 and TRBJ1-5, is EPEVTQTPSHQVTQMGQEVILRCVPISNHLYFYWYRQILGQKVEFLVSFYNNEISEKSEIFDDQFSVERPDGSNFTLKIRSTKLEDSAMYFCASREGLSNQPQHFGDGTRLSIL.

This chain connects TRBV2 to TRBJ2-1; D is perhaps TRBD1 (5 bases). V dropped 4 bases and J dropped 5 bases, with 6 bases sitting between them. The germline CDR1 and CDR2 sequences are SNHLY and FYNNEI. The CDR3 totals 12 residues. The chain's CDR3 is CASSGQNNEQFF. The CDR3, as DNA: TGTGCCAGCAGTGGACAGAACAATGAGCAGTTCTTC.

The DNA of the CDR3 is TGTGCCAGCAGTTTATCTTCCCTGGCGAGGACTAGCACAGATACGCAGTATTTT. It encodes CASSLSSLARTSTDTQYF. V usage is TRBV27 and J usage is TRBJ2-3; the D gene is possibly TRBD2 (5 bases). The CDR3 runs to 18 residues. Between the trimmed V and J ends, which lost 0 bases and 0 bases, there was a span of 16 bases. Germline lookup yields CDR1 MNHEY and CDR2 SMNVEV (reference sequence).

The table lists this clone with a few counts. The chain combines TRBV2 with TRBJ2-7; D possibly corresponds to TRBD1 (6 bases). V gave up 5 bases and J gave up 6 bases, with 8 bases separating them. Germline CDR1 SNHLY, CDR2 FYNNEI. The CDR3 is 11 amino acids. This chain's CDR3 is CASSTGTEQYF. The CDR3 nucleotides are TGTGCCAGCAGTACAGGGACCGAGCAGTACTTC.

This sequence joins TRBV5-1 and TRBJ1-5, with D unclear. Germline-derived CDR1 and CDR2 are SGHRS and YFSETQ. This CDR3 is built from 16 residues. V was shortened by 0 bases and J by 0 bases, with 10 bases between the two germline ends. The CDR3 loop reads CASSLGGWDSNQPQHF. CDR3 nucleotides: TGCGCCAGCAGCTTGGGAGGTTGGGATAGCAATCAGCCCCAGCATTTT.

CDR3 coding DNA: TGTGCCAGCAGCTTAGATCAGGCCGCAGGGGAAGGAGAGACCCAGTACTTC. Residues: CASSLDQAAGEGETQYF. The gene calls are TRBV11-2 and TRBJ2-5; D is perhaps TRBD1 (6 bases). Germline CDR1 is SGHAT and CDR2 is FQNNGV. Trimming pared 0 bases from V and 4 bases from J, leaving 18 bases between. There are 17 residues in the CDR3.

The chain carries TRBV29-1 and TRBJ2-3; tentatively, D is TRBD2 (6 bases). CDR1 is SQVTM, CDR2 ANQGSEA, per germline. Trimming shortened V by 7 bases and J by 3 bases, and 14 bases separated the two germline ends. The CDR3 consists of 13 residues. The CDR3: CSAGGYGTDTQYF. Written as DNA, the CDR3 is TGCAGCGCAGGAGGGTATGGAACAGATACGCAGTATTTT.

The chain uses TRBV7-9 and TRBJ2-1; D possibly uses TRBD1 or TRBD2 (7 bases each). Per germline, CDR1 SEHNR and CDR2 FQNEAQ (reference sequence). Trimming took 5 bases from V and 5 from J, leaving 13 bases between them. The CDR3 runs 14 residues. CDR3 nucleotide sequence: TGTGCCAGCAGCCAGGGGGGGGCTAACAATGAGCAGTTCTTC. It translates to CASSQGGANNEQFF.

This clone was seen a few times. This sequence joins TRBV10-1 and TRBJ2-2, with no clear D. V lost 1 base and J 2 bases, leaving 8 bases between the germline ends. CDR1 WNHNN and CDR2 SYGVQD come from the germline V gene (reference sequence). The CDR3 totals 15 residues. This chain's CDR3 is CASSEWSENTGELFF. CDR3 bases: TGCGCCAGCAGTGAGTGGTCGGAAAACACCGGGGAGCTGTTTTTT.

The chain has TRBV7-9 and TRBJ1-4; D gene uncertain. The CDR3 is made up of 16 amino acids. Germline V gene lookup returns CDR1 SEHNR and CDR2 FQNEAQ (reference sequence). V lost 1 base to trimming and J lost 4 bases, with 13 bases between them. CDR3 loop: CASSLGFLRDNEKLFF. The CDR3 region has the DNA TGTGCCAGCAGCTTAGGTTTTTTAAGAGATAATGAAAAACTGTTTTTT.

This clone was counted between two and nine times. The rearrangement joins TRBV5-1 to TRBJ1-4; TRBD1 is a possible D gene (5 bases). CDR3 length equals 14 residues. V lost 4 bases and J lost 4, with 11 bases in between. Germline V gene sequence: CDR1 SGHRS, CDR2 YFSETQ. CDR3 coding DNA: TGCGCCAGCAGCAACGCGCAGGGTAATGAAAAACTGTTTTTT. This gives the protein CASSNAQGNEKLFF.

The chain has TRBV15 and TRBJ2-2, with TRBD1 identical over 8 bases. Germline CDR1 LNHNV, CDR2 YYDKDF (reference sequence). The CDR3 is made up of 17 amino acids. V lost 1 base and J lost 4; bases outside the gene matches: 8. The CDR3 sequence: CATSRASQGAITGELFF. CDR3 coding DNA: TGTGCCACCAGCAGAGCTAGCCAGGGGGCGATCACCGGGGAGCTGTTTTTT.

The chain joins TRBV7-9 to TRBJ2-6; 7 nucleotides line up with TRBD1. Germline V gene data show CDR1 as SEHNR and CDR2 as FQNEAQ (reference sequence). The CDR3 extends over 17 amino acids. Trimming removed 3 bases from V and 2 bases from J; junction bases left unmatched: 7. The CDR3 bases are TGTGCCAGCAGCTTCTCACCAGGGACAGCTGGGGCCAACGTCCTGACTTTC. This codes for CASSFSPGTAGANVLTF.

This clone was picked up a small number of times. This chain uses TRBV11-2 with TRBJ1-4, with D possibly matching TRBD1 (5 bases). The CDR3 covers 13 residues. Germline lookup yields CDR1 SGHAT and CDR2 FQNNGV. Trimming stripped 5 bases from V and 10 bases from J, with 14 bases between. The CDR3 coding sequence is TGTGCCAGCAGCACGAGGGGCCGGCGAAAACTGTTTTTT. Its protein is CASSTRGRRKLFF.

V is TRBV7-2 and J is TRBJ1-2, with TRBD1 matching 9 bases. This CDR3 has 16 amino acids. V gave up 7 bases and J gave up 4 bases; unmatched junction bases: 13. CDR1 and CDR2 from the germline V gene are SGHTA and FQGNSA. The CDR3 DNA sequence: TGTGCCAGCACCCCTAACCGGGACAGGGACTCCTATGGCTACACCTTC. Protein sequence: CASTPNRDRDSYGYTF.

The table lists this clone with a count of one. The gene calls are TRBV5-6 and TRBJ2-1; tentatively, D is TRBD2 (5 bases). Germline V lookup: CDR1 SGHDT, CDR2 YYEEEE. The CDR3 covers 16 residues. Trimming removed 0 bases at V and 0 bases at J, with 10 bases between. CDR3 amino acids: CASSLGLGSSYNEQFF. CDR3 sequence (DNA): TGTGCCAGCAGCTTGGGTCTAGGGAGCTCCTACAATGAGCAGTTCTTC. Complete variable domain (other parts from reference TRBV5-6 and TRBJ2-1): DAGVTQSPTHLIKTRGQQVTLRCSPKSGHDTVSWYQQALGQGPQFIFQYYEEEERQRGNFPDRFSGHQFPNYSSELNVNALLLGDSALYLCASSLGLGSSYNEQFFGPGTRLTVL.

CDR3 loop: CASSPDSSGANVLTF. The CDR3 DNA reads TGCGCCAGCAGCCCGGACAGCTCTGGGGCCAACGTCCTGACTTTC. This sequence joins TRBV5-1 and TRBJ2-6; D possibly corresponds to TRBD1 (6 bases). Trimming removed 4 bases at V and 0 bases at J, with 8 bases between. The CDR3 has 15 amino acids. CDR1 SGHRS and CDR2 YFSETQ come from the germline V gene.

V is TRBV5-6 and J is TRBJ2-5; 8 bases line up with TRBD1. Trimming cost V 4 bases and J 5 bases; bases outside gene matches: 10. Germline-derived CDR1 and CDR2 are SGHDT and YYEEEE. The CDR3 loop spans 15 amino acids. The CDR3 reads CASSPPRTGWETQYF. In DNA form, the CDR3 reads TGTGCCAGCAGCCCCCCGAGGACAGGGTGGGAGACCCAGTACTTC.

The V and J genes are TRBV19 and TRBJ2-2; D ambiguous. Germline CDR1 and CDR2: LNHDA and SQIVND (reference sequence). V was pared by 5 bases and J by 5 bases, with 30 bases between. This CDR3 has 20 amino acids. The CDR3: CASSVRWRGPPHQRTGELFF. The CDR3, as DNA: TGTGCCAGTAGTGTCCGGTGGCGCGGTCCTCCCCATCAAAGGACCGGGGAGCTGTTTTTT.

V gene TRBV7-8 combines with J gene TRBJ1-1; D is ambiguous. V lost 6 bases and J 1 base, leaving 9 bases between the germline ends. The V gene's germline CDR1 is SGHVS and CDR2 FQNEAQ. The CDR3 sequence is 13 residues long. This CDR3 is CASRRTGNTEAFF. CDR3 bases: TGTGCCAGCAGACGGACGGGGAACACTGAAGCTTTCTTT.